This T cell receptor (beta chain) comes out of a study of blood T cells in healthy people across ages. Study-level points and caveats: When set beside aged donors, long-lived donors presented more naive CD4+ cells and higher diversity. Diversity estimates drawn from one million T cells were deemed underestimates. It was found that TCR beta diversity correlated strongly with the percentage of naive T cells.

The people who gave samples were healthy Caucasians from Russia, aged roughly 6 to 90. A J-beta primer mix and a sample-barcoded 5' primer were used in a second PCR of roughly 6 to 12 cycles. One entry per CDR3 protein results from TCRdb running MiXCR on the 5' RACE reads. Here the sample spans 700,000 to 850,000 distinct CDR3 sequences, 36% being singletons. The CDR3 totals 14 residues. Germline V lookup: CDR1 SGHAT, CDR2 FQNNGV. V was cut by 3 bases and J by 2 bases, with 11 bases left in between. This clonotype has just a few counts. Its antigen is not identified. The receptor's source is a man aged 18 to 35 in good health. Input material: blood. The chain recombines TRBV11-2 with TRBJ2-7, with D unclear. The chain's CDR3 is CASSLRQPAYEQYF. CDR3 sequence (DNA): TGTGCCAGCAGCTTGAGGCAGCCCGCCTACGAGCAGTACTTC.